This T cell receptor (beta chain) was sequenced for a study of human T cells and chemical hapten exposure. General observations from the study: TCRs whose frequency exceeded 1 in 1000 remained the same following DPC sensitization.

Described time point: healthy volunteer bleed at 6 weeks. It was from unfractionated whole blood that total RNA was extracted. Trimming cost V 2 bases and J 9 bases, with 17 bases left between them. The CDR3 is 15 amino acids. Per germline, CDR1 MNHEY and CDR2 SVGEGT. As for this clonotype: The antigen is unknown.

The library put unique molecular identifiers onto individual cDNA molecules. Study processing details: Samples had a median of around 91,000 TCRs, ranging roughly 20,000 to 690,600. TCRdb redid the calling of the RACE reads with MiXCR, one entry per CDR3 protein. The V and J calls, along with clone size, are taken from TCRdb and not from the paper's own processing. This repertoire shows more than 60,000 distinct CDR3 sequences, approximately 8% found once; its top ten account for under 2%. The sequenced sample consisted of whole blood. The sequence was collected from a male donor in good health. Some clones in this sample may be carry-over from other donors' samples. The chain has TRBV6-2 or TRBV6-3 and TRBJ1-5; D call uncertain. CDR3 bases: TGTGCCAGCAGTTACGAGGGAACTTATGCGTGGCCCCAGCATTTT. It is translated as CASSYEGTYAWPQHF.